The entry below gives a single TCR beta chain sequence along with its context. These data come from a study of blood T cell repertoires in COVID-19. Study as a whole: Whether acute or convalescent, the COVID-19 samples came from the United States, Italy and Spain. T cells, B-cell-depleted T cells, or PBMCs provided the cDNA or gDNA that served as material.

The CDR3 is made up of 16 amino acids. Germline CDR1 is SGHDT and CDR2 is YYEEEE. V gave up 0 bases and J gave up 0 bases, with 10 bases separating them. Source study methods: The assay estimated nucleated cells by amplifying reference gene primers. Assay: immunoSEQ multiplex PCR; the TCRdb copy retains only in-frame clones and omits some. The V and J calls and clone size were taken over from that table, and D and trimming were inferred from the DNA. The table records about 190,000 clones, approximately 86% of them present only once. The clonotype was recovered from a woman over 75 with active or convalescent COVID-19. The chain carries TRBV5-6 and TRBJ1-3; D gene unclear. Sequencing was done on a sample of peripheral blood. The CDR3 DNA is TGTGCCAGCAGCTTGGTTCGCCGACACTCTGGAAACACCATATATTTT. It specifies CASSLVRRHSGNTIYF.